This is a list of T cell receptor beta chains from one sample in a study of T cells after yellow fever vaccination. TCRdb fed the 5' RACE reads into MiXCR, producing one record per CDR3 protein. Altogether about 320,000 distinct CDR3 sequences are present, around 4.4% being singletons, with the ten largest covering roughly a fifth. Specimen: PBMCs, collected 15 days after the yellow fever booster vaccination. These TCRs come from a man between 18 and 29 years old who received the YFV17D yellow fever vaccine. The CDR3 runs from the conserved cysteine through the conserved F or W. The D gene is left open where the match is weak. Clone sizes are given selectively: once, few, many, or a class where the clone is expanded.

-	TRBJ1-6	-	TRBV7-2	CASSVSYNSPLHF	TGTGCCAGCTCAGTCTCCTATAATTCACCCCTCCATTTT
-	TRBJ1-5	few	TRBV4-1	CASSQVEGPYSNQPQHF	TGCGCCAGCAGCCAAGTTGAGGGCCCTTATAGCAATCAGCCCCAGCATTTT
-	TRBJ1-5	many	TRBV5-1	CASSSGERNQPQHF	TGCGCCAGCAGTTCAGGGGAGAGGAATCAGCCCCAGCATTTT
-	TRBJ2-3	many	TRBV4-3	CASSQVGDTQYF	TGCGCCAGCAGCCAAGTTGGGGATACGCAGTATTTT
-	TRBJ1-4	many	TRBV6-5	CASSYSSGSGEKLFF	TGTGCCAGCAGTTACTCGTCGGGGAGCGGTGAAAAACTGTTTTTT
-	TRBJ2-1	many	TRBV11-2	CASSLDPFDGEQFF	TGTGCCAGCAGCTTAGATCCATTCGACGGTGAGCAGTTCTTC
-	TRBJ2-7	many	TRBV6-2/TRBV6-3	CASSLSTGSSYEQYF	TGTGCCAGCAGTTTGTCGACAGGAAGCTCCTACGAGCAGTACTTC
-	TRBJ1-1	many	TRBV13	CASSLGGKVFAFF	TGTGCCAGCAGCTTAGGAGGGAAGGTGTTTGCTTTCTTT
-	TRBJ1-3	few	TRBV7-9	CASSLDHSSGNTIYF	TGTGCCAGCAGCTTAGACCACAGTTCTGGAAACACCATATATTTT
-	TRBJ1-5	many	TRBV7-9	CASSLAMGNQPQHF	TGTGCCAGCAGCTTAGCCATGGGCAATCAGCCCCAGCATTTT
-	TRBJ1-1	-	TRBV10-3	CAISDYKGGGNTEAFF	TGTGCCATCAGTGATTACAAGGGGGGAGGGAACACTGAAGCTTTCTTT
TRBD1	TRBJ1-1	many	TRBV7-9	CASSRQGSTEAFF	TGTGCCAGCAGCCGACAGGGTTCCACTGAAGCTTTCTTT
TRBD2	TRBJ2-1	many	TRBV20-1	CSARGSGGRNEQFF	TGCAGTGCTAGAGGTAGCGGGGGGAGGAATGAGCAGTTCTTC
-	TRBJ2-3	many	TRBV7-9	CASSFQGGRGDTQYF	TGTGCCAGCAGCTTTCAGGGCGGCAGGGGAGATACGCAGTATTTT
-	TRBJ2-5	few	TRBV11-2	CASSPLGAAGMETQYF	TGTGCCAGCAGCCCCCTGGGGGCCGCGGGCATGGAGACCCAGTACTTC
-	TRBJ2-2	few	TRBV5-1	CASSLYQFGTGELFF	TGCGCCAGCAGCTTGTATCAGTTCGGGACCGGGGAGCTGTTTTTT
-	TRBJ1-1	few	TRBV28	CASTLQGVRTEAFF	TGTGCCAGCACCCTACAGGGAGTTAGGACTGAAGCTTTCTTT
TRBD1	TRBJ1-3	many	TRBV7-9	CASSLGQIGFSGNTIYF	TGTGCCAGCAGCTTGGGACAGATCGGATTCTCTGGAAACACCATATATTTT
TRBD1	TRBJ1-2	few	TRBV2	CASILGQGDTYGYTF	TGTGCCAGCATCCTTGGACAGGGAGATACCTATGGCTACACCTTC
TRBD1	TRBJ2-7	-	TRBV29-1	CSGSQGQSYEQYF	TGCAGTGGCTCTCAGGGACAGAGCTACGAGCAGTACTTC
-	TRBJ2-3	-	TRBV15	CATSRDRGYSVDTQYF	TGTGCCACCAGCAGAGATCGAGGTTATAGTGTGGATACGCAGTATTTT
-	TRBJ1-2	many	TRBV12-3/TRBV12-4	CASSLTGYGYTF	TGTGCCAGCAGTTTAACGGGTTATGGCTACACCTTC
-	TRBJ2-2	many	TRBV20-1	CSARGWVHTGELFF	TGCAGTGCTAGAGGTTGGGTTCACACCGGGGAGCTGTTTTTT
TRBD2	TRBJ2-1	many	TRBV7-3	CASSSSGGVLDEQFF	TGTGCCAGCAGCTCTAGCGGGGGGGTCTTGGATGAGCAGTTCTTC
-	TRBJ2-2	-	TRBV20-1	CSARVPGRSGELFF	TGCAGTGCTAGGGTCCCAGGGCGGTCCGGGGAGCTGTTTTTT
TRBD1	TRBJ2-3	many	TRBV5-1	CASSPMTGSSTDTQYF	TGCGCCAGCAGCCCGATGACAGGGTCTAGCACAGATACGCAGTATTTT
-	TRBJ1-2	many	TRBV29-1	CSVAPQGHVYGYTF	TGCAGCGTCGCCCCGCAGGGGCATGTCTATGGCTACACCTTC
-	TRBJ2-2	many	TRBV7-8	CASSLFTSRGELFF	TGTGCCAGCAGCCTGTTTACTAGCAGGGGGGAGCTGTTTTTT
-	TRBJ1-2	many	TRBV11-2	CASSLDPFLGRPNYGYTF	TGTGCCAGCAGCTTAGATCCCTTCTTAGGACGGCCTAACTATGGCTACACCTTC
-	TRBJ2-7	-	TRBV6-2/TRBV6-3	CASGLISSSYEQYF	TGTGCCAGCGGGTTAATCTCCAGCAGCTACGAGCAGTACTTC
TRBD2	TRBJ2-2	many	TRBV11-1	CASSLVASGATGELFF	TGTGCCAGCAGCTTAGTGGCTAGCGGGGCCACCGGGGAGCTGTTTTTT
-	TRBJ2-5	-	TRBV20-1	CSARVTGEKGAQYF	TGCAGTGCTAGGGTAACGGGGGAGAAGGGTGCCCAGTACTTC
-	TRBJ1-4	many	TRBV7-9	CASSLVTSEKLFF	TGTGCCAGCAGCTTAGTGACATCCGAAAAACTGTTTTTT
-	TRBJ2-5	many	TRBV7-2	CASSLRTEQETQYF	TGTGCCAGCAGCTTAAGGACAGAGCAAGAGACCCAGTACTTC
-	TRBJ1-2	-	TRBV4-1	CASSQDRGFYGYTF	TGCGCCAGCAGCCAAGATCGAGGGTTCTATGGCTACACCTTC
-	TRBJ1-5	-	TRBV4-2	CASSQPGGVNQPQHF	TGTGCCAGCAGCCAGCCCGGGGGCGTCAATCAGCCCCAGCATTTT
-	TRBJ1-5	-	TRBV5-5	CASSLYSYSNQPQHF	TGTGCCAGCAGCTTGTACAGCTATAGCAATCAGCCCCAGCATTTT
TRBD1	TRBJ1-1	-	TRBV9	CASGTGTGENTEAFF	TGTGCCAGCGGGACCGGGACAGGTGAGAACACTGAAGCTTTCTTT
-	TRBJ1-5	-	TRBV12-3/TRBV12-4	CASSLKYNQPQHF	TGTGCCAGCAGTTTAAAGTATAATCAGCCCCAGCATTTT
-	TRBJ2-5	few	TRBV7-7	CASSFSPRQETQYF	TGTGCTAGCAGCTTTTCACCGCGACAAGAGACCCAGTACTTC
-	TRBJ2-4	many	TRBV5-3	CARSGAQRLAKNIQYF	TGTGCCAGAAGCGGGGCCCAGAGACTAGCCAAAAACATTCAGTACTTC
-	TRBJ2-3	many	TRBV7-9	CASSLAGGPFSTDTQYF	TGTGCCAGCAGCTTAGCAGGGGGACCTTTTTCCACAGATACGCAGTATTTT
-	TRBJ1-1	-	TRBV2	CASSESGHEAFF	TGTGCCAGCAGTGAAAGCGGACATGAAGCTTTCTTT
TRBD2	TRBJ2-2	-	TRBV12-3/TRBV12-4	CASRARGSNTGELFF	TGTGCCAGCAGGGCGCGGGGGTCGAACACCGGGGAGCTGTTTTTT